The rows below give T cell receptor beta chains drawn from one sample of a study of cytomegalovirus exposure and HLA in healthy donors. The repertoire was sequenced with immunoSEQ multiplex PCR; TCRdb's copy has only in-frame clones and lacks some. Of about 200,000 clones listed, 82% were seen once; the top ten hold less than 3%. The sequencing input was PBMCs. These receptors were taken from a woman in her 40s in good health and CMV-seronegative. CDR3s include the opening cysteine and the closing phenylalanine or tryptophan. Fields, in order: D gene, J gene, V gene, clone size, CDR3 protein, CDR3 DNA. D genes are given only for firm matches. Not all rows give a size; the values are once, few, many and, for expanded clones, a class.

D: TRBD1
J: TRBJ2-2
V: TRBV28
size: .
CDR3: CASQRPDRDSGELFF
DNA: TGTGCCAGCCAGCGGCCCGACAGGGATTCCGGGGAGCTGTTTTTT

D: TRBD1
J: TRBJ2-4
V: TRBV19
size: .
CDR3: CASDDRAEAKNIQYF
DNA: TGTGCCAGCGACGACAGGGCCGAGGCCAAAAACATTCAGTACTTC

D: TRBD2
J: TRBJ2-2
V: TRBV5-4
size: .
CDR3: CASSSRSGVKNTGELFF
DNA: TGTGCCAGCAGCTCGAGGAGCGGGGTAAAGAACACCGGGGAGCTGTTTTTT

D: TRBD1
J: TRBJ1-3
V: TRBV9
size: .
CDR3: CASSVEGAYGNTIYF
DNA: TGTGCCAGCAGCGTAGAGGGGGCTTATGGAAACACCATATATTTT

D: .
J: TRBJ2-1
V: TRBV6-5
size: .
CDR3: CASRSSGAGWGEQFF
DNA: TGTGCCAGCAGAAGTAGCGGAGCCGGCTGGGGTGAGCAGTTCTTC

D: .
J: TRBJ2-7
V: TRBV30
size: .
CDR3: CAWSVLGRGEQYF
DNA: TGTGCCTGGAGTGTACTGGGGCGCGGCGAGCAGTACTTC

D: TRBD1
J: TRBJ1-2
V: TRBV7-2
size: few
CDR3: CASSTPGQELYYGYTF
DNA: TGTGCCAGCAGCACACCGGGACAGGAGCTTTATTATGGCTACACCTTC

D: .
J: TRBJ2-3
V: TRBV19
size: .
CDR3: CASSIQGPPSTDTQYF
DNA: TGTGCCAGTAGTATACAGGGGCCTCCTAGCACAGATACGCAGTATTTT

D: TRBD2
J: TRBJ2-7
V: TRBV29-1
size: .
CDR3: CSARTGTSGSGEQYF
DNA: TGCAGCGCCCGCACCGGGACTAGCGGGTCGGGCGAGCAGTACTTC

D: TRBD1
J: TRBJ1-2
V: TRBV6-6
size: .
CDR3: CASRDREGRGYTF
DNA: TGTGCCAGCAGGGACAGGGAGGGGAGAGGCTACACCTTC

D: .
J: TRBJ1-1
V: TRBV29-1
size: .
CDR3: CSVASGQKNTEAFF
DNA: TGCAGCGTTGCCTCAGGTCAAAAGAACACTGAAGCTTTCTTT

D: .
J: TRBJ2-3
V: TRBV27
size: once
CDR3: CASRRTGRTDTQYF
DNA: TGTGCCAGCAGACGCACAGGGCGCACAGATACGCAGTATTTT

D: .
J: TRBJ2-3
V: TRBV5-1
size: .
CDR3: CASSLGAPSGQYF
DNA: TGCGCCAGCAGCCTGGGGGCCCCCTCAGGGCAGTATTTT

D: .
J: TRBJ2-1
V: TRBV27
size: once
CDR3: CASSQRGGYNEQFF
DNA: TGTGCCAGCAGTCAAAGGGGCGGCTACAATGAGCAGTTCTTC

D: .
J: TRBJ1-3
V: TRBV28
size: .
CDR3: CASSLEIRSGNTIYF
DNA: TGTGCCAGCAGTTTAGAGATTCGCTCTGGAAACACCATATATTTT

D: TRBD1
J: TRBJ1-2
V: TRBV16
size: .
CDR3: CASSQSGQGIYTF
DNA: TGTGCCAGCAGCCAATCCGGACAGGGAATCTACACCTTC

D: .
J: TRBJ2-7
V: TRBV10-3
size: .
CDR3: CAISDLDSRQYF
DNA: TGTGCCATCAGTGACCTTGACAGCCGTCAGTACTTC

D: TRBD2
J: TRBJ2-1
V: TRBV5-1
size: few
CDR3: CASSPGGLAGYNEQFF
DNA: TGCGCCAGCAGCCCGGGCGGACTAGCGGGTTACAATGAGCAGTTCTTC

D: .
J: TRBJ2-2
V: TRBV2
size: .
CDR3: CASVEVGPGVAGELFF
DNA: TGTGCCAGCGTCGAGGTTGGCCCGGGGGTTGCCGGGGAGCTGTTTTTT

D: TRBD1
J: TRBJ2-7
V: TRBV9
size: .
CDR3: CASSVETGATYEQYF
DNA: TGTGCCAGCAGCGTAGAGACAGGGGCGACCTACGAGCAGTACTTC